Presented here are 20 T cell receptor beta chains from one specimen sequenced in a study of blood T cell repertoires in COVID-19. TCRdb's table, derived via immunoSEQ multiplex PCR, lists solely in-frame clones and lacks some. The repertoire includes about 46,000 clones, approximately 86% of them detected once, and about 1.2% sits in the top ten. Sequencing was done on a sample of peripheral blood. The source is a man aged 55 to 70 with acute or convalescent COVID-19.

This chain joins TRBV5-6 and TRBJ2-7, with 8 bases aligning to TRBD1. The CDR3 has 15 residues. Germline assignment: CDR1 SGHDT and CDR2 YYEEEE. The trim removed 4 bases at V and 4 bases at J, leaving 10 bases unmatched. CDR3 protein: CASSGSGTGQYEQYF. The CDR3 coding sequence is TGTGCCAGCAGCGGATCCGGGACAGGTCAATACGAGCAGTACTTC. The whole variable domain, remainder taken from reference TRBV5-6 and TRBJ2-7, is DAGVTQSPTHLIKTRGQQVTLRCSPKSGHDTVSWYQQALGQGPQFIFQYYEEEERQRGNFPDRFSGHQFPNYSSELNVNALLLGDSALYLCASSGSGTGQYEQYFGPGTRLTVT.

This sequence joins TRBV7-2 and TRBJ2-7; TRBD2 is a possible D gene (5 bases). V lost 0 bases and J 6 bases, leaving 15 bases between the germline ends. This CDR3 is 15 amino acids long. CDR1 and CDR2 from the germline V gene are SGHTA and FQGNSA. The DNA of the CDR3 is TGTGCCAGCAGCTTAGCGGGTGGGAGCTGGATCGAGCAGTACTTC. This sequence encodes CASSLAGGSWIEQYF.

This clone was counted a few times. Other DNA variants within this sample encode the same CDR3. This chain links TRBV2 with TRBJ1-2; 7 positions match TRBD1. The junction had 7 bases not matched to a gene; V was cut back by 4 bases and J by 5 bases. Germline CDR1 SNHLY, CDR2 FYNNEI. The CDR3 length is 14 residues. This chain's CDR3 is CASSGAGTEYGYTF. In nucleotides, the CDR3 is TGTGCCAGCAGTGGGGCTGGGACAGAGTATGGCTACACCTTC.

V is TRBV4-2 and J is TRBJ2-3; TRBD2 is a possible D gene (5 bases). This CDR3 comprises 16 residues. Germline V gene lookup returns CDR1 LGHNA and CDR2 YNFKEQ. Trimming stripped 0 bases from V and 1 base from J, with 11 bases between. CDR3 coding DNA: TGTGCCAGCAGCCAAGACGGAAAAGCGGGCACAGATACGCAGTATTTT. Encoded protein: CASSQDGKAGTDTQYF.

The chain has TRBV7-3 and TRBJ2-1; D gene unclear. The CDR3 is made up of 13 amino acids. The germline gives CDR1 SGHTA, CDR2 FQGTGA. Trimming left V 5 bases short and J 5 bases short, with 10 bases between. This CDR3 is CASSIARDNEQFF. Here the CDR3 DNA reads TGTGCCAGCAGCATCGCTAGAGACAATGAGCAGTTCTTC.

The chain is built from TRBV5-1 and TRBJ1-1, with D possibly TRBD1 on 5 matching bases. Trimming cost V 0 bases and J 10 bases, with 16 bases left between them. Germline CDR1 and CDR2: SGHRS and YFSETQ. This CDR3 is built from 14 residues. For the CDR3, the DNA is TGCGCCAGCAGCTTGGGAGGCAGGGACTCGGTAGCTTTCTTT. Translated: CASSLGGRDSVAFF.

The chain couples TRBV10-3 to TRBJ1-1, with D unresolved. V lost 2 bases and J lost 8, with 12 bases in between. The germline CDR1 and CDR2 sequences are ENHRY and SYGVKD. The CDR3 has 13 amino acids. The CDR3 reads CAISEGGPLEAFF. Here the CDR3 DNA reads TGTGCCATCAGTGAGGGAGGGCCCTTAGAAGCTTTCTTT.

This sequence joins TRBV7-2 and TRBJ2-1, with D perhaps matching TRBD2 (7 bases). Trimming left V 5 bases short and J 5 bases short, with 28 bases between. From germline, CDR1 is SGHTA and CDR2 FQGNSA. This CDR3 is 19 amino acids long. CDR3 in amino acids: CASSHRAGALISSHNEQFF. The CDR3 region has the DNA TGTGCCAGCAGCCACCGGGCGGGGGCCCTTATCTCTAGCCACAATGAGCAGTTCTTC.

This chain uses TRBV5-4 with TRBJ1-2, with D possibly being TRBD1 (5 bases). CDR1 and CDR2 (germline): SGHNT, YYREEE (reference sequence). The CDR3 contains 14 residues. V lost 2 bases and J 0 bases, leaving 8 bases between the germline ends. The CDR3 nucleotides read TGTGCCAGCAGCTTACAGGTGTCTAACTATGGCTACACCTTC. It translates to CASSLQVSNYGYTF.

The chain recombines TRBV4-1 with TRBJ2-7, with D possibly TRBD1 on 6 matching bases. V was clipped by 3 bases and J by 2 bases, with 14 bases between them. Germline V lookup: CDR1 MGHRA, CDR2 YSYEKL. The CDR3 consists of 15 residues. For the CDR3, the DNA is TGCGCCAGCAGCCACCTCCTCGGACAGACCTACGAGCAGTACTTC. Its protein is CASSHLLGQTYEQYF.

The CDR3 DNA sequence: TGTGCCATCAAACCCGGGACAGGGGTGAATGAGCAGTTCTTC. It encodes CAIKPGTGVNEQFF. V is TRBV10-3 and J is TRBJ2-1; 10 bases match TRBD1. CDR1 and CDR2 (germline): ENHRY, SYGVKD. Unmatched junction bases numbered 7, after V lost 7 bases and J lost 7 bases. This CDR3 contains 14 residues.

The rearrangement links TRBV5-1 to TRBJ1-1; 8 nucleotides line up with TRBD1. This CDR3 has 14 residues. V was pared by 4 bases and J by 6 bases, with 8 bases of the junction left unmatched. CDR1 and CDR2 from the germline V gene are SGHRS and YFSETQ. In DNA form, the CDR3 reads TGCGCCAGCAGCGCTGGACAGGGTATGCCTGAAGCTTTCTTT. Residues: CASSAGQGMPEAFF.

The CDR3 loop reads CASRETGTPRGDTQYF. For the CDR3, the DNA is TGCGCCAGCAGAGAAACCGGGACACCGAGAGGGGATACGCAGTATTTT. The chain has TRBV5-1 and TRBJ2-3; a weak D match, TRBD1 (6 bases). CDR1 is SGHRS and CDR2 is YFSETQ in the germline V gene. Trimming shortened V by 5 bases and J by 6 bases, and 22 bases separated the two germline ends. This CDR3 comprises 16 residues.

This chain connects TRBV9 to TRBJ1-1; possible D gene TRBD1, 6 bases. The CDR3 has 14 amino acids. From germline, CDR1 is SGDLS and CDR2 YYNGEE. The germline V and J ends were trimmed by 0 bases and 1 base, with 7 bases remaining between them. The CDR3: CASSVGQENTEAFF. CDR3 sequence (DNA): TGTGCCAGCAGCGTAGGACAGGAGAACACTGAAGCTTTCTTT.

The V gene is TRBV19, the J gene TRBJ2-3; 7 bases map to TRBD1. Germline CDR1 reads LNHDA; CDR2 reads SQIVND (reference sequence). V lost 5 bases, J lost 4 bases, and 9 bases stayed unmatched. The CDR3 spans 15 residues. The CDR3 nucleotides read TGTGCCAGTAGTCCGTCTCGGACAGGCGCAGATACGCAGTATTTT. This codes for CASSPSRTGADTQYF.

This chain connects TRBV2 to TRBJ2-1, with 13 positions matching TRBD2. The CDR3 length is 16 residues. Germline values: CDR1 SNHLY, CDR2 FYNNEI. Unmatched junction bases numbered 7, after V lost 6 bases and J lost 5 bases. This CDR3 is CASRVLAGGENNEQFF. The CDR3 nucleotides are TGTGCCAGCAGGGTACTAGCGGGGGGGGAGAACAATGAGCAGTTCTTC.

The chain links TRBV5-4 to TRBJ1-4; no firm D call. The CDR3 consists of 16 residues. Germline-derived CDR1 and CDR2 are SGHNT and YYREEE (reference sequence). Trimming cost V 4 bases and J 3 bases, with 16 bases left between them. The CDR3 loop reads CASSRKLTGSNEKLFF. CDR3 coding DNA: TGTGCCAGCAGCCGCAAGTTGACGGGATCTAATGAAAAACTGTTTTTT. Full variable domain (rest looked up from reference TRBV5-4 and TRBJ1-4): ETGVTQSPTHLIKTRGQQVTLRCSSQSGHNTVSWYQQALGQGPQFIFQYYREEENGRGNFPPRFSGLQFPNYSSELNVNALELDDSALYLCASSRKLTGSNEKLFFGSGTQLSVL.

V and J are TRBV25-1 and TRBJ1-2, with D hard to call. The CDR3 consists of 14 residues. V gave up 7 bases and J gave up 5 bases, with 17 bases separating them. CDR1 MGHDK and CDR2 SYGVNS come from the germline V gene. CDR3 DNA sequence: TGTGCCAGCACCCCAGACGGGAGGGCTTATGGCTACACCTTC. Protein sequence: CASTPDGRAYGYTF.

The chain uses TRBV7-8 and TRBJ1-1; 9 bases fit TRBD1. This CDR3 has 13 amino acids. V shed 3 bases, J shed 11 bases, and the junction held 7 bases outside the gene matches. Germline-derived CDR1 and CDR2 are SGHVS and FQNEAQ. CDR3 residues: CASSLGTGYIAFF. CDR3 in DNA: TGTGCCAGCAGCTTGGGGACAGGGTATATCGCTTTCTTT. Complete variable domain (other parts from reference TRBV7-8 and TRBJ1-1): GAGVSQSPRYKVAKRGQDVALRCDPISGHVSLFWYQQALGQGPEFLTYFQNEAQLDKSGLPSDRFFAERPEGSVSTLKIQRTQQEDSAVYLCASSLGTGYIAFFGQGTRLTVV.

The chain combines TRBV11-2 with TRBJ2-3; 9 bases fit TRBD2. V trimming: 1 base; J trimming: 6 bases; junction bases outside the gene matches: 5. Germline values: CDR1 SGHAT, CDR2 FQNNGV. This CDR3 is 15 amino acids long. The CDR3 region is CASSLVAGVSDTQYF. CDR3 in DNA: TGTGCCAGCAGCTTAGTAGCGGGAGTTTCGGATACGCAGTATTTT.